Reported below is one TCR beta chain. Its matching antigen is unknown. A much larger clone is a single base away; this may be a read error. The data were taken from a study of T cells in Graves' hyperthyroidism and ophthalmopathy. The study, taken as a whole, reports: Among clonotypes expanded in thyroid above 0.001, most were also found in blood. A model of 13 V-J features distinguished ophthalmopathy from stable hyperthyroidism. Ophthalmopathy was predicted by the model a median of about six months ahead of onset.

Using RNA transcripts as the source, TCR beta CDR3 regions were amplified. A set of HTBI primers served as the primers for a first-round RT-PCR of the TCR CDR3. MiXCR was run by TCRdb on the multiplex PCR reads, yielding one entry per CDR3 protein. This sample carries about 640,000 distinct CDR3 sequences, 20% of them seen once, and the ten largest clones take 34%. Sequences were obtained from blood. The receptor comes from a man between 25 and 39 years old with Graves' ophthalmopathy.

CDR3 DNA sequence: TGTGCCAGCAGCCAAGACCCGGGACAAGCGGACTACAATGAGCAGTTCTTC. It specifies CASSQDPGQADYNEQFF. The gene calls are TRBV3-1 and TRBJ2-1; weak D call: TRBD1 (6 bases). V lost 0 bases to trimming and J lost 3 bases, with 15 bases between them. The CDR3 covers 17 residues. Germline lookup yields CDR1 LGHDT and CDR2 YNNKEL (reference sequence).